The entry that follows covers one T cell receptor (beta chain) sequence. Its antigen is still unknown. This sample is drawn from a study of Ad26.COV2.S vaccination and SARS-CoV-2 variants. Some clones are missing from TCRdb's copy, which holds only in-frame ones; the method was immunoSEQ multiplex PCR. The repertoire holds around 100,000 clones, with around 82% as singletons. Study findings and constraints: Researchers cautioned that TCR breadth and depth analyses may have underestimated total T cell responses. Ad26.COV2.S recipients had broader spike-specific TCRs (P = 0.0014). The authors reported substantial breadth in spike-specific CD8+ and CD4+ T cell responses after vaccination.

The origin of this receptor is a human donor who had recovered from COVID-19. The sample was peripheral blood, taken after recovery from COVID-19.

The CDR3 region has the DNA TGTGCCAGCAGTTGGGGGTTCGGTGAAGCTTTCTTT. It specifies CASSWGFGEAFF. The chain carries TRBV5-6 and TRBJ1-1; tentative D call: TRBD1 (5 bases). The V end was cut by 5 bases, the J end by 7 bases, with 12 bases between. Germline lookup yields CDR1 SGHDT and CDR2 YYEEEE. This CDR3 is 12 amino acids long. Complete variable domain (other parts from reference TRBV5-6 and TRBJ1-1): DAGVTQSPTHLIKTRGQQVTLRCSPKSGHDTVSWYQQALGQGPQFIFQYYEEEERQRGNFPDRFSGHQFPNYSSELNVNALLLGDSALYLCASSWGFGEAFFGQGTRLTVV.